This TCR beta chain appears in the sequencing data of a study of radiotherapy plus CTLA-4 blockade in lung cancer. Study-wide context: Of the patients, 15% to 20% showed objective responses and about 30% attained disease control.

In chemo-refractory metastatic non-small-cell lung cancer, patients got ipilimumab CTLA-4 blockade together with focal radiation. Sequenced by immunoSEQ multiplex PCR; TCRdb stores in-frame clones only, minus some. The data contain 85,000 to 90,000 clones, around 87% of them singletons. The CDR3 spans 15 residues. V was cut by 3 bases and J by 3 bases, with 14 bases left in between. CDR1 is MNHEY, CDR2 SVGAGI, per germline. The sequence came from a human donor with non-small cell lung cancer that progressed on radiotherapy plus ipilimumab. The input for sequencing was peripheral blood, taken from a patient treated with radiotherapy plus ipilimumab. The chain links TRBV6-5 to TRBJ2-5; D remains unclear. The CDR3 reads CASSYRPGSEETQYF. The CDR3 nucleotides read TGTGCCAGCAGTTATCGTCCGGGCAGTGAAGAGACCCAGTACTTC.